These T cell receptor beta chains were read from a single sample in a study of cytomegalovirus exposure and HLA in healthy donors. The repertoire was sequenced with immunoSEQ multiplex PCR; TCRdb's copy has only in-frame clones and lacks some. Seen here are about 49,000 clones, roughly 94% observed once, and the top ten hold roughly 8%. Input material: PBMCs. The receptor set was obtained from a woman in her late teens or twenties in good health and CMV-seropositive. Both conserved end residues are part of each CDR3. The D gene is left open where the match is weak. Only some rows state a clone size, as once, few, many or a class for expanded clones.

d_gene,j_gene,abundance,v_gene,CDR3nt,CDR3aa
TRBD2,TRBJ2-5,NA,TRBV7-7,TGTGCTAGCAGCTTAGGTTCTAGCGGGGAAGAGACCCAGTACTTC,CASSLGSSGEETQYF
NA,TRBJ2-7,NA,TRBV2,TGTGCCAGCAGTGAAGGTCAGCGAATTCGGCAGTACTTC,CASSEGQRIRQYF
TRBD1,TRBJ2-1,NA,TRBV9,TGTGCCAGCAGCGTATCGAAGACAGGGGTTCGAAATGAGCAGTTCTTC,CASSVSKTGVRNEQFF
TRBD2,TRBJ2-1,NA,TRBV15,TGTGCCACCAGCAGAGATTTCACTAGCGGGAGGTGGCGGTTCTTC,CATSRDFTSGRWRFF
TRBD1,TRBJ1-2,NA,TRBV7-3,TGTGCCAGCAGCTTAAGCCCGCGCCCCGACAGGGGGGCCGTCTATGGCTACACCTTC,CASSLSPRPDRGAVYGYTF
TRBD2,TRBJ2-7,NA,TRBV5-1,TGCGCCAGCAGCTTCTCCGGGAGGTACGAGCAGTACTTC,CASSFSGRYEQYF
TRBD2,TRBJ2-5,NA,TRBV5-5,TGTGCCAGCAGTTTCCGGACTAGCGTAGAGACCCAGTACTTC,CASSFRTSVETQYF
NA,TRBJ2-1,NA,TRBV4-1,TGCGCCAGCAGCCATTCGGGGGGCCTCTACAATGAGCAGTTCTTC,CASSHSGGLYNEQFF
TRBD1,TRBJ2-7,NA,TRBV6-6,TGTGCCAGCTGTAACAGGGGCCACGAGCAGTACTTC,CASCNRGHEQYF
TRBD2,TRBJ2-1,NA,TRBV27,TGTGCCAGCAGTTTAATGCTAGCGGGAAAACTTGAGCAGTTCTTC,CASSLMLAGKLEQFF
TRBD1,TRBJ1-6,NA,TRBV6-1,TGTGCCAGCGGGGACAGGCACTATAATTCACCCCTCCACTTT,CASGDRHYNSPLHF
NA,TRBJ1-3,NA,TRBV28,TGTGCCACCCGGACAGCTGGAAACACCATATATTTT,CATRTAGNTIYF
TRBD1,TRBJ2-7,NA,TRBV27,TGTGCCAGCAGCCGACTCGCACAGGGGGACCAGTACTTC,CASSRLAQGDQYF
TRBD1,TRBJ2-3,NA,TRBV29-1,TGCAGCGTTCGGGCAGGGGGTAGCACAGATACGCAGTATTTT,CSVRAGGSTDTQYF
NA,TRBJ2-1,NA,TRBV5-1,TGCGCCAGCAGCTTAGGGGTCGGAAGCTCCTACAATGAGCAGTTCTTC,CASSLGVGSSYNEQFF
TRBD2,TRBJ2-7,NA,TRBV5-4,TGTGCCAGCAGGGCCGGGACTAGCGGGAGGGCGGACGTTTACGAGCAGTACTTC,CASRAGTSGRADVYEQYF
NA,TRBJ1-2,NA,TRBV19,TGTGCCAGTAGTCGGTCAAACCCCGGGGGCTACACCTTC,CASSRSNPGGYTF
NA,TRBJ1-4,NA,TRBV4-1,TGCGCCAGCAGCAGTCCGACAGGAAAGGATGAAAAACTGTTTTTT,CASSSPTGKDEKLFF
TRBD1,TRBJ2-4,NA,TRBV5-5,TGTGCCAGCAGCTACCCGGGACAGCCAAACATTCAGTACTTC,CASSYPGQPNIQYF
TRBD2,TRBJ2-2,NA,TRBV19,TGTGCCAGTACTCGGGGGGAAGCCGGGGAGCTGTTTTTT,CASTRGEAGELFF
NA,TRBJ2-6,NA,TRBV6-4,TGTGCCAGCAGTCCTAACCCAGGCTCTGGGGCCAACGTCCTGACTTTC,CASSPNPGSGANVLTF
TRBD2,TRBJ2-2,NA,TRBV23-1,TGCGCCAGCAGCCGGCGTTCGGACGGGAGGTTCCCCGGGGAGCTGTTTTTT,CASSRRSDGRFPGELFF
NA,TRBJ1-1,NA,TRBV28,TGTGCCAGCAGTTTAGCCCGACTTGGGCGGGGGCAGAACACTGAAGCTTTCTTT,CASSLARLGRGQNTEAFF
NA,TRBJ1-1,NA,TRBV30,TGTGCCTGGAGTGTAGCCGGGAACACTGAAGCTTTCTTT,CAWSVAGNTEAFF
TRBD2,TRBJ2-1,NA,TRBV7-9,TGTGCCAGCAGCTTAATACTAGCGGGAGGGAGCGGTGAGCAGTTCTTC,CASSLILAGGSGEQFF
TRBD2,TRBJ2-2,NA,TRBV29-1,TGCAGCGTTGAAGATCAGAAAGCGGGAGTGGGGGAGCTGTTTTTT,CSVEDQKAGVGELFF
TRBD2,TRBJ2-1,once,TRBV9,TGTGCCAGCAGCGTCCTGGGGACTAGCGGGAGTAATGAGCAGTTCTTC,CASSVLGTSGSNEQFF
NA,TRBJ2-1,NA,TRBV6-1,TGTGCCAGCAGTCACCAGCGGAACTCCTACAATGAGCAGTTCTTC,CASSHQRNSYNEQFF
NA,TRBJ2-7,NA,TRBV5-8,TGTGCCAGTCCGTCCGGCAGGGTTACGTCCTACGAGCAGTACTTC,CASPSGRVTSYEQYF
NA,TRBJ2-1,NA,TRBV6-6,TGTGCCAGCAGTTACTCTAACAATGAGCAGTTCTTC,CASSYSNNEQFF
TRBD1,TRBJ2-1,NA,TRBV29-1,TGCAGCGCGGGACAGGGGAACTACAATGAGCAGTTCTTC,CSAGQGNYNEQFF
NA,TRBJ1-1,NA,TRBV28,TGTGCCAGCAGCATTCCGCGGGACACTGAAGCTTTCTTT,CASSIPRDTEAFF
TRBD2,TRBJ2-7,NA,TRBV6-5,TGTGCCAGCAGTTACGGACTAGCGGGTAACTACGAGCAGTACTTC,CASSYGLAGNYEQYF
NA,TRBJ2-1,NA,TRBV7-3,TGTGCCAGCAGCCCCCTGGGCGGAGCGGGTAATGAGCAGTTCTTC,CASSPLGGAGNEQFF
NA,TRBJ1-2,NA,TRBV28,TGTGCCAGCAGCACAACCCCAATCTATGGCTACACCTTC,CASSTTPIYGYTF
TRBD1,TRBJ2-3,few,TRBV4-3,TGCGCCAGCAGCCAAGTTCCGGGACAGGGTCCAGATACGCAGTATTTT,CASSQVPGQGPDTQYF
TRBD1,TRBJ1-1,NA,TRBV19,TGTGCCAGTAGTAGAAGGGACAGGGAAAGGTGGACTGAAGCTTTCTTT,CASSRRDRERWTEAFF
TRBD1,TRBJ2-2,NA,TRBV6-1,TGTGCCAGCAGTGTTCAGGGGGACACCGGGGAGCTGTTTTTT,CASSVQGDTGELFF
TRBD1,TRBJ1-1,NA,TRBV28,TGTGCCAGCAGTCCGACAGGGATAGGGACTGAAGCTTTCTTT,CASSPTGIGTEAFF
TRBD1,TRBJ2-2,NA,TRBV27,TGTGCCAGCAGTTTGCCTGGACAGGGGGCTTCCCGGGAGCTGTTTTTT,CASSLPGQGASRELFF
NA,TRBJ1-2,NA,TRBV7-2,TGTGCCAGCAGCTCGACCAAGACAATCTATGGCTACACCTTC,CASSSTKTIYGYTF
TRBD1,TRBJ2-7,NA,TRBV28,TGTGCCAGCAGTCCTCAGTTTGAGGGGGCATCCAACTCCTACGAGCAGTACTTC,CASSPQFEGASNSYEQYF
TRBD1,TRBJ1-1,NA,TRBV5-1,TGCGCCAGCACCCCATCGGAGGGGGCTAGTGAAGCTTTCTTT,CASTPSEGASEAFF
NA,TRBJ2-3,NA,TRBV2,TGTGCCAGCAGTACCCAGGGAACAGATACGCAGTATTTT,CASSTQGTDTQYF
TRBD2,TRBJ2-3,NA,TRBV4-3,TGCGCCAGCAGCCAAGATCTCGCGGGAGGGCCCGATACGCAGTATTTT,CASSQDLAGGPDTQYF
NA,TRBJ1-2,NA,TRBV6-1,TGTGCCAGCAGTGAGAGTTCCAGGTTGGGCTACACCTTC,CASSESSRLGYTF
TRBD1,TRBJ2-2,once,TRBV19,TGTGCCAGTAGGAACAGGGGGCGCGACACCGGGGAGCTGTTTTTT,CASRNRGRDTGELFF
TRBD2,TRBJ2-3,NA,TRBV4-2,TGTGCCAGCAGCCAGGAGACTAGCGGGAGCCCAGATACGCAGTATTTT,CASSQETSGSPDTQYF
NA,TRBJ2-1,NA,TRBV14,TGTGCCAGCAGCCAAGTATTGGGCGGGGAGCAGTTCTTC,CASSQVLGGEQFF
TRBD2,TRBJ2-2,NA,TRBV19,TGTGCCAGTAGTTTCCTGCCTAGCGGGGCTGCGTCTCACGGGGAGCTGTTTTTT,CASSFLPSGAASHGELFF
NA,TRBJ2-2,NA,TRBV19,TGTGCCAGTAGTATTGGGGGGGACATTAACACCGGGGAGCTGTTTTTT,CASSIGGDINTGELFF